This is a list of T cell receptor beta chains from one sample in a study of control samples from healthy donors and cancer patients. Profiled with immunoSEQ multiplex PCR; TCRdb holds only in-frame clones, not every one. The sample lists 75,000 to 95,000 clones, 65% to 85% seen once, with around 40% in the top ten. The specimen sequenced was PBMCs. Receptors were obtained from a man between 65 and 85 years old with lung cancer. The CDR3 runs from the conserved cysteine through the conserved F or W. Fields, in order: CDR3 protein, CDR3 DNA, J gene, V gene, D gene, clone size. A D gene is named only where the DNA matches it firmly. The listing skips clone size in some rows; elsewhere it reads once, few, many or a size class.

CASKGFGTGELFF	TGTGCCAGTAAGGGGTTTGGCACCGGGGAGCTGTTTTTT	TRBJ2-2	TRBV19	NA	NA
CASSPDSHSSYNSPLHF	TGTGCCAGCAGTCCGGACAGCCATAGCTCCTATAATTCACCCCTCCACTTT	TRBJ1-6	TRBV28	NA	once
CASSLEGEAFF	TGTGCCAGCAGCTTAGAGGGTGAAGCTTTCTTT	TRBJ1-1	TRBV7-9	NA	NA
CASSLSGLAGDGTDTQYF	TGTGCCAGTAGTCTCTCCGGACTAGCGGGGGATGGCACAGATACGCAGTATTTT	TRBJ2-3	TRBV19	TRBD2	NA
CASQGGAGNTIYF	TGTGCCAGCCAAGGGGGAGCTGGAAACACCATATATTTT	TRBJ1-3	TRBV7-9	NA	NA
CASSYPENTIYF	TGTGCCAGCAGCTATCCGGAAAACACCATATATTTT	TRBJ1-3	TRBV6-2/TRBV6-3	NA	NA
CAISDRDTNQPQHF	TGTGCCATCAGTGATAGGGACACAAATCAGCCCCAGCATTTT	TRBJ1-5	TRBV10-3	NA	few
CATSRGTGGSLYQPQHF	TGTGCCACCAGCAGAGGTACAGGGGGCTCGCTCTATCAGCCCCAGCATTTT	TRBJ1-5	TRBV15	TRBD1	NA
CASSGEPNYEQYF	TGTGCCAGCAGCGGGGAGCCCAATTACGAGCAGTACTTC	TRBJ2-7	TRBV9	NA	NA
CASSRTGGDPETQYF	TGTGCCAGCAGCCGGACAGGGGGCGATCCGGAGACCCAGTACTTC	TRBJ2-5	TRBV2	TRBD1	NA
CAWSPAYYEQYF	TGTGCCTGGAGTCCAGCTTACTACGAGCAGTACTTC	TRBJ2-7	TRBV30	NA	NA
CASSLPTLGNKDF	TGTGCCAGCAGTTTACCCACCCTGGGAAATAAGGACTTC	TRBJ2-5	TRBV28	NA	NA
CATSEPTAFGPDTQYF	TGTGCCACCAGTGAACCGACGGCTTTCGGGCCAGATACGCAGTATTTT	TRBJ2-3	TRBV24-1	NA	few
CASSPSQVQPQHF	TGTGCCAGCAGTCCCTCTCAGGTTCAGCCCCAGCATTTT	TRBJ1-5	TRBV6-2/TRBV6-3	NA	NA
CASSVGMGTGDNEQFF	TGCGCCAGCAGTGTAGGTATGGGGACAGGGGACAATGAGCAGTTCTTC	TRBJ2-1	TRBV10-2	TRBD1	NA
CASSPGWGGTGELFF	TGCGCCAGCAGCCCGGGCTGGGGAGGAACCGGGGAGCTGTTTTTT	TRBJ2-2	TRBV5-1	NA	NA
CASSLVGTGAYEQYF	TGTGCCAGCAGCTTAGTTGGGACAGGGGCCTACGAGCAGTACTTC	TRBJ2-7	TRBV7-6	TRBD1	once
CASKKEGPSTDTQYF	TGTGCCAGCAAGAAAGAGGGCCCTAGCACAGATACGCAGTATTTT	TRBJ2-3	TRBV6-5	NA	NA
CASSPRANDGYTF	TGTGCCAGCTCACCACGAGCGAACGATGGCTACACCTTC	TRBJ1-2	TRBV18	NA	NA
CASSFQGANNEQFF	TGTGCCAGCAGCTTTCAGGGGGCAAACAATGAGCAGTTCTTC	TRBJ2-1	TRBV4-2	TRBD1	NA
CASSLGGLIYEQYF	TGTGCCAGCTCACTTGGGGGACTAATTTACGAGCAGTACTTC	TRBJ2-7	TRBV18	TRBD2	once
CSVGTGGYNEQFF	TGCAGCGTAGGGACAGGGGGCTACAATGAGCAGTTCTTC	TRBJ2-1	TRBV29-1	TRBD1	NA
CASRGLAGGYNEQFF	TGTGCCAGCAGGGGTTTAGCGGGGGGTTACAATGAGCAGTTCTTC	TRBJ2-1	TRBV2	TRBD2	NA
CASSELSYEQYF	TGTGCCAGCAGTGAACTCTCCTACGAGCAGTACTTC	TRBJ2-7	TRBV2	NA	once
CASEGRQGGIQYF	TGTGCCAGCGAAGGGAGACAGGGGGGTATTCAGTACTTC	TRBJ2-4	TRBV19	TRBD1	NA
CASSVSLTGRRDTQYF	TGTGCCAGCAGCGTATCCCTAACGGGGCGGCGAGATACGCAGTATTTT	TRBJ2-3	TRBV9	NA	NA